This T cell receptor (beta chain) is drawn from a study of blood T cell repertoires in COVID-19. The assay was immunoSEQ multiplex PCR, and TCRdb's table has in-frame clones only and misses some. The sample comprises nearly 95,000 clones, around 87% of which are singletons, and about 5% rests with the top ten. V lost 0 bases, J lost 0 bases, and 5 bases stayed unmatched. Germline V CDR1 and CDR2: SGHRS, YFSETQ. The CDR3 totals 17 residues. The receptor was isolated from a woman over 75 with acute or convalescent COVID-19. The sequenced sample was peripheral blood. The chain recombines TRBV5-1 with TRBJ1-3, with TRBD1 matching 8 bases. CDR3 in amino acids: CASSLGGQENSGNTIYF. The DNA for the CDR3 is TGCGCCAGCAGCTTGGGGGGACAGGAAAACTCTGGAAACACCATATATTTT. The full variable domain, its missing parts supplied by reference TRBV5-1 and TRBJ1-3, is KAGVTQTPRYLIKTRGQQVTLSCSPISGHRSVSWYQQTPGQGLQFLFEYFSETQRNKGNFPGRFSGRQFSNSRSEMNVSTLELGDSALYLCASSLGGQENSGNTIYFGEGSWLTVV.